One sample yielded the 17 T cell receptor beta chains listed below, sequenced in a study of post-analysis software for immune sequencing data. Findings of the study overall: A handful of TRBV segments occurring more often in patients than controls included TRBV5-6, TRBV5-1 and TRBV20-1.

Their antigen targets remain unknown. Prepared libraries of TCR beta cDNA carried unique molecular identifiers. Via MiXCR, TCRdb re-called the PCR reads, giving one row per CDR3 protein. The data hold hundreds of thousands of distinct CDR3 sequences, with around 60% observed a single time. Sequences were obtained from blood. Receptors originate from a girl under 10 years old with multiple sclerosis.

The CDR3 sequence is CASSRAGEEEDTQYF. Written as DNA, the CDR3 is TGCGCCAGCAGCAGAGCGGGGGAGGAGGAAGATACGCAGTATTTT. This chain links TRBV10-2 with TRBJ2-3; TRBD2 agrees at 8 bases. Germline V lookup: CDR1 WSHSY, CDR2 SAAADI. The ends lost 6 bases at V and 5 bases at J; junction bases unmatched: 10. The CDR3 extends over 15 amino acids.

The chain uses TRBV4-2 and TRBJ1-1, with TRBD1 identical over 7 bases. The CDR3 length is 14 residues. Germline lookup yields CDR1 LGHNA and CDR2 YNFKEQ. V lost 2 bases to trimming and J lost 5 bases; unmatched junction nucleotides: 5. CDR3 nucleotides: TGTGCCAGCAGCCAACGACAGGGAGGGACTGAAGCTTTCTTT. Protein sequence: CASSQRQGGTEAFF.

The chain recombines TRBV9 with TRBJ2-1; TRBD1 or TRBD2 may be the D gene (7 bases each). This CDR3 comprises 13 residues. Trimming took off 2 bases at V and 7 bases at J, with 10 bases between the two ends. Looked up from germline, CDR1 is SGDLS and CDR2 is YYNGEE. Here the CDR3 DNA reads TGTGCCAGCAGCGTCCAGGGGGGGAATGAGCAGTTCTTC. This encodes CASSVQGGNEQFF.

The table lists this clonotype with a few counts. The J gene is TRBJ2-3, the V gene TRBV3-1; D is undetermined. Germline CDR1 reads LGHDT; CDR2 reads YNNKEL (reference sequence). V was clipped by 4 bases and J by 1 base, with 9 bases between them. The CDR3 spans 14 residues. The CDR3 sequence: CASSPIVGTDTQYF. Here the CDR3 DNA reads TGTGCCAGCAGCCCCATCGTGGGCACAGATACGCAGTATTTT.

This clonotype came up a few times. The rearrangement uses TRBV12-3 or TRBV12-4 and TRBJ2-6; a weak D match, TRBD1 (5 bases). Between the trimmed V and J ends, which lost 2 bases and 9 bases, there was a span of 11 bases. The CDR3 is made up of 14 amino acids. The DNA of the CDR3 is TGTGCCAGCAGTTTAAGGGGTTCGGGCAACGTCCTGACTTTC. Amino acid sequence: CASSLRGSGNVLTF.

The CDR3 reads CASSLDWDEQYF. The CDR3 DNA follows: TGCGCCAGCAGCTTGGATTGGGACGAGCAGTACTTC. This chain uses TRBV5-1 with TRBJ2-7; unclear D gene. Trimming left V 0 bases short and J 5 bases short, with 6 bases between. The CDR3 length is 12 residues. Per germline, CDR1 SGHRS and CDR2 YFSETQ.

The rearrangement links TRBV6-4 to TRBJ2-3; 8 positions agree with TRBD2. CDR1 is MRHNA, CDR2 SNTAGT, per germline. This CDR3 contains 17 residues. V was clipped by 3 bases and J by 1 base; unmatched bases: 9. Here the CDR3 DNA reads TGTGCCAGCAGTGAGTCGCGGGGGGTTGACGGCACAGATACGCAGTATTTT. It codes for CASSESRGVDGTDTQYF.

A remark on this clonotype: The junction departs from germline at one end; a sequencing error may be responsible. The V and J genes are TRBV28 and TRBJ2-6; D is possibly TRBD1 or TRBD2 (7 bases each). Germline CDR1 MDHEN, CDR2 SYDVKM. CDR3 length: 15 residues. CDR3 sequence (DNA): TGTGCCAGCAGTCTCCAGGGGGGAGGGGCCAACGCCCTGACTTTC. Translating gives CASSLQGGGANALTF.

The rearrangement joins TRBV29-1 to TRBJ2-3; 9 bases align to TRBD1. The CDR3 covers 15 residues. The germline V gene has CDR1 SQVTM and CDR2 ANQGSEA. With 4 bases clipped from V and 6 bases from J, the junction kept 11 bases outside the gene matches. The CDR3 loop reads CSVGAGTGQRDTQYF. In DNA, the CDR3 is TGCAGCGTTGGAGCCGGGACAGGGCAAAGGGATACGCAGTATTTT.

This clonotype was seen a handful of times. The DNA for the CDR3 is TGTGCCAGCAGCCCCACAGCTAACTATGGCTACACCTTC. It specifies CASSPTANYGYTF. This rearrangement joins TRBV6-6 to TRBJ1-2; D call uncertain. The CDR3 is 13 amino acids. The ends were cut back, 6 bases at V and 0 bases at J, with 8 bases in the middle. Germline-derived CDR1 and CDR2 are MNHNY and SVGAGI (reference sequence).

This clonotype appeared a few times. This chain connects TRBV3-1 to TRBJ2-5, with TRBD1 matching 8 bases. TRBJ2-7 matches the DNA end more closely, so the J call is doubtful. CDR1 LGHDT and CDR2 YNNKEL come from the germline V gene (reference sequence). The CDR3 runs 14 residues. The CDR3 sequence is CASSHQGARNEQYF. As DNA, the CDR3 is TGTGCCAGCAGTCATCAGGGGGCGAGGAACGAGCAGTACTTC.

This chain links TRBV20-1 with TRBJ2-4, with 7 bases lining up with TRBD2. The J call may be in error: the DNA end matches TRBJ2-7 better. There are 12 residues in the CDR3. The germline V gene encodes CDR1 DFQATT and CDR2 SNEGSKA (reference sequence). The CDR3: CSARSLADEQYF. In nucleotides, the CDR3 is TGCAGTGCTAGATCTCTAGCGGACGAGCAGTACTTC.

The chain is built from TRBV11-2 and TRBJ2-7, with D perhaps TRBD1 or TRBD2 (5 bases each). This CDR3 has 13 amino acids. Germline loops: CDR1 SGHAT, CDR2 FQNNGV. V lost 3 bases, J lost 3 bases, and 9 bases lay in between. This chain's CDR3 is CASSLEDNYEQYF. The CDR3 bases are TGTGCCAGCAGCTTGGAGGACAACTACGAGCAGTACTTC.

The chain uses TRBV2 and TRBJ2-5, with 12 bases fitting TRBD1. Trimming removed 6 bases from V and 2 bases from J; junction bases left unmatched: 4. This CDR3 has 15 residues. Germline V CDR1 and CDR2: SNHLY, FYNNEI. The CDR3 bases are TGTGCCAGCAGCCGGGACAGGGGGCGGCAAGAGACCCAGTACTTC. It yields the protein CASSRDRGRQETQYF. The full variable domain, rest sourced from reference TRBV2 and TRBJ2-5, is EPEVTQTPSHQVTQMGQEVILRCVPISNHLYFYWYRQILGQKVEFLVSFYNNEISEKSEIFDDQFSVERPDGSNFTLKIRSTKLEDSAMYFCASSRDRGRQETQYFGPGTRLLVL.

This clonotype appeared a few times. V usage is TRBV29-1 and J usage is TRBJ2-1; a weak D match, TRBD2 (6 bases). The CDR3 is 12 residues long. The germline V gene has CDR1 SQVTM and CDR2 ANQGSEA. CDR3 in amino acids: CTGGSGGNEQFF. CDR3 bases: TGCACCGGTGGTAGCGGAGGCAATGAGCAGTTCTTC.

V is TRBV7-2 and J is TRBJ2-7; 12 bases line up with TRBD2. Germline V gene data show CDR1 as SGHTA and CDR2 as FQGNSA. This CDR3 region has 15 residues. V was pared by 0 bases and J by 6 bases, with 3 bases of the junction left unmatched. The chain's CDR3 is CASSLAGLAGSEQYF. The DNA of the CDR3 is TGTGCCAGCAGCTTAGCTGGACTAGCGGGAAGCGAGCAGTACTTC.

The CDR3 loop reads CASSSHPGQGAREQYF. The CDR3 region has the DNA TGTGCCAGCAGCTCACACCCGGGACAGGGGGCGAGAGAGCAGTACTTC. The rearrangement uses TRBV7-3 and TRBJ2-7; 12 nucleotides line up with TRBD1. There are 16 residues in the CDR3. Per the germline V gene, CDR1 is SGHTA and CDR2 is FQGTGA. V lost 4 bases to trimming and J lost 7 bases; unmatched junction nucleotides: 11.